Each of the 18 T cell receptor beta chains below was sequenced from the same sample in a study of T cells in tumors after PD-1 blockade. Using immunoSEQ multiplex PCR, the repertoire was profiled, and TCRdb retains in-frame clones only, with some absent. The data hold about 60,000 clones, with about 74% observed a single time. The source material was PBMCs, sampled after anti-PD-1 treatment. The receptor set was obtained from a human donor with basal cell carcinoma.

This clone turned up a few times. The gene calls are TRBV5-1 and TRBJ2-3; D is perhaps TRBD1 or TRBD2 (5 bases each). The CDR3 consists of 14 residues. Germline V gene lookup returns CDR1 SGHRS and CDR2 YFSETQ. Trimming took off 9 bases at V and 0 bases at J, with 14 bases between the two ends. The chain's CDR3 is CATKTGPSTDTQYF. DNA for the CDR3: TGCGCCACCAAAACGGGACCTAGCACAGATACGCAGTATTTT.

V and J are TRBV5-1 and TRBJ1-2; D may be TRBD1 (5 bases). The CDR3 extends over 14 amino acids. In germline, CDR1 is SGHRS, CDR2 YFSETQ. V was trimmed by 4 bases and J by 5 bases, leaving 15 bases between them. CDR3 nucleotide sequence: TGCGCCAGCAGCCAGGGTGACTCCCCTTATGGCTACACCTTC. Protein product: CASSQGDSPYGYTF.

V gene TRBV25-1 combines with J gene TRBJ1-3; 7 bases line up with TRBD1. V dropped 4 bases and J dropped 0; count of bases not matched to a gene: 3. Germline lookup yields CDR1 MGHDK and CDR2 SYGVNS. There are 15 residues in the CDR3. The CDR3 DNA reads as TGTGCCAGCAGTGTAACAGGGGTCTCTGGAAACACCATATATTTT. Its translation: CASSVTGVSGNTIYF.

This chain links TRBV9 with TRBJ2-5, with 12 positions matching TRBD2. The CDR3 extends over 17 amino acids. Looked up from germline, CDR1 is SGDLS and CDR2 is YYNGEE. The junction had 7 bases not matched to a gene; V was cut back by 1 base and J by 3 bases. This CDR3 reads CASSVSPGLAGKETQYF. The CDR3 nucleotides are TGTGCCAGCAGCGTATCCCCTGGACTAGCGGGGAAAGAGACCCAGTACTTC.

The DNA of the CDR3 is TGTGCCAGCAGTCCGACTAGCGGGGGGCGAGAGACCCAGTACTTC. Residues: CASSPTSGGRETQYF. This rearrangement joins TRBV6-5 to TRBJ2-5; 13 bases map to TRBD2. There are 15 residues in the CDR3. V gave up 5 bases and J gave up 4 bases; unmatched junction bases: 4. Germline CDR1 and CDR2: MNHEY and SVGAGI.

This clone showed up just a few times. The CDR3 loop is CASGLTGDTEAFF. CDR3 nucleotide sequence: TGTGCTAGTGGTTTGACAGGGGACACTGAAGCTTTCTTT. This chain links TRBV12-5 with TRBJ1-1; 7 bases are a match to TRBD1. The germline V gene has CDR1 LGHNT and CDR2 FRNRAP. The CDR3 spans 13 residues. V was pared by 2 bases and J by 3 bases, with 0 bases of the junction left unmatched.

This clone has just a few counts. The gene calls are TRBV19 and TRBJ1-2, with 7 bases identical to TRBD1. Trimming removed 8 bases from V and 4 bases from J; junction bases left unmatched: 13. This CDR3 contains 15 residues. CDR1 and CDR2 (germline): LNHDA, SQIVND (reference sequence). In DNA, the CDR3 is TGTGCCAGTTCAACAGGGGCCTTTTATGGCTATGGCTACACCTTC. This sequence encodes CASSTGAFYGYGYTF.

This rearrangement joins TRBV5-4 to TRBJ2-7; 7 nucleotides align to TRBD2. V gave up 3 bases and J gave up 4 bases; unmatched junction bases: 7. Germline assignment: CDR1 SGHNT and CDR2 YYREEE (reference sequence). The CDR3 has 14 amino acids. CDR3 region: CASSSRGGEYEQYF. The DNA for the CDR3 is TGTGCCAGCAGCTCCCGGGGAGGGGAGTACGAGCAGTACTTC.

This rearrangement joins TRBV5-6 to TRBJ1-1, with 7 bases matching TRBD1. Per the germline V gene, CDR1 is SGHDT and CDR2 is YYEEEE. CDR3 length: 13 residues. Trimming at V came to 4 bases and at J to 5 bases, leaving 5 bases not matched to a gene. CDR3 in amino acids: CASSPGGVTEAFF. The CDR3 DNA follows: TGTGCCAGCAGCCCAGGGGGGGTGACTGAAGCTTTCTTT.

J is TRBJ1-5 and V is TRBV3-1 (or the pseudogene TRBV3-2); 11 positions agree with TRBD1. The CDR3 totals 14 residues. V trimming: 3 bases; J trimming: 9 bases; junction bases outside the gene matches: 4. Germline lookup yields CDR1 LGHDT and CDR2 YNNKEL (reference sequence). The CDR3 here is CASSQGTGGRPQHF. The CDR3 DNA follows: TGTGCCAGCAGCCAGGGGACAGGGGGTAGGCCCCAGCATTTT.

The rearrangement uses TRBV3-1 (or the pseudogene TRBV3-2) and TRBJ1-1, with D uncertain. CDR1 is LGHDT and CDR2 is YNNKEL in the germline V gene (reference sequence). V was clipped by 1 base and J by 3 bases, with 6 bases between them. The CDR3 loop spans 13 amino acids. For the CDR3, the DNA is TGTGCCAGCAGCCAAGGGGGTGACACTGAAGCTTTCTTT. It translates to CASSQGGDTEAFF.

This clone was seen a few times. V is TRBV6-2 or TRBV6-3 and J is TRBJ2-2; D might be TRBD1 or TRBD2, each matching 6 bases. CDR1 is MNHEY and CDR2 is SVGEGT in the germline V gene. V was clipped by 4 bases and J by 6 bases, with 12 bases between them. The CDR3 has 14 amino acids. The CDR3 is CASSSLRGAGELFF. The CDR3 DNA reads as TGTGCCAGCAGTTCCCTAAGGGGGGCCGGGGAGCTGTTTTTT.

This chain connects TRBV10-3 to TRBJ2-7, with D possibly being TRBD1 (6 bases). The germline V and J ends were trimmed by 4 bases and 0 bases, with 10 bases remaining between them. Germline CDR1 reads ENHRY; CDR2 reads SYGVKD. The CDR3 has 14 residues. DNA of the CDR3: TGTGCCATCAGTGGAGGGGGAAGCTCCTACGAGCAGTACTTC. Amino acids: CAISGGGSSYEQYF.

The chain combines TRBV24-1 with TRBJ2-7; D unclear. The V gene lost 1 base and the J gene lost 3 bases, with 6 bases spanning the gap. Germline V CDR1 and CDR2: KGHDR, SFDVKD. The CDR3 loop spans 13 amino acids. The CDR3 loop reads CATSDLNSYEQYF. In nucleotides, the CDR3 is TGTGCCACCAGTGATTTAAATAGCTACGAGCAGTACTTC.

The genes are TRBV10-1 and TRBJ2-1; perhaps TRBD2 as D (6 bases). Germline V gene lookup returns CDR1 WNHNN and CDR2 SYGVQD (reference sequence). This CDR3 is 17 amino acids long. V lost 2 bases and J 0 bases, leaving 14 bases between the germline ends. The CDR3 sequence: CASSEVLGRSSYNEQFF. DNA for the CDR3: TGCGCCAGCAGTGAGGTCCTGGGGAGGAGCTCCTACAATGAGCAGTTCTTC.

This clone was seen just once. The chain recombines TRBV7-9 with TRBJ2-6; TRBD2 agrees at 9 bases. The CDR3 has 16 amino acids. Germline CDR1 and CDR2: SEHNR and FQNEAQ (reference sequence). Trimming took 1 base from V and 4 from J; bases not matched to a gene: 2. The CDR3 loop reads CASSLGGGAGANVLTF. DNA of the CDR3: TGTGCCAGCAGCTTAGGCGGGGGGGCCGGGGCCAACGTCCTGACTTTC.

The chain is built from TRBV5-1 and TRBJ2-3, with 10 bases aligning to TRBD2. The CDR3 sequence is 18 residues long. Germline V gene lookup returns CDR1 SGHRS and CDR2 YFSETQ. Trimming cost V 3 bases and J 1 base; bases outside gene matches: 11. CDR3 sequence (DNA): TGCGCCAGCAGCTCACGAATAACTAGCGGGGCTGGCACAGATACGCAGTATTTT. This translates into CASSSRITSGAGTDTQYF.

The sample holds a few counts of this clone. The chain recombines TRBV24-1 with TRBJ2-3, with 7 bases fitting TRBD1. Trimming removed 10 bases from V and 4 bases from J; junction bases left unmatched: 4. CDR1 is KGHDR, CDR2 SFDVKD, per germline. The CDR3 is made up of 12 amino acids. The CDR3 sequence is CATAQGSDTQYF. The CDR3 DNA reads TGTGCCACAGCACAGGGGTCAGATACGCAGTATTTT.